This T cell receptor beta chain was captured in a study of T cells expressing NK-cell markers. Germline values: CDR1 SGHTA, CDR2 FQGTGA. This CDR3 contains 13 residues. Using the 5' RACE reads, TCRdb records one entry per CDR3 protein without DNA. The listing records fewer than 25,000 distinct CDR3 sequences. Sequenced sample: blood T cells: a sorted CD56 or NKG2C T cell subset, CD4+ or CD8+ T cells, or bulk PBMC T cells (not recorded which). The clonotype was recovered from a man aged 18-70 years in good health. The chain links TRBV7-3 to TRBJ2-2; TCRdb selects TRBD2, and the lack of DNA leaves this call unchecked. CDR3 residues: CASSLRGTGELFF.